Reported below is one T cell receptor (beta chain). Germline CDR1 is SEHNR and CDR2 is FQNEAQ (reference sequence). CDR3 length: 14 residues. V was trimmed by 5 bases and J by 5 bases, leaving 16 bases between them. The data originate from a study of cytomegalovirus exposure and HLA in healthy donors. 60 Vbeta and 13 Jbeta primers were used in PCR. Some clones are missing from TCRdb's copy, which holds only in-frame ones; the method was immunoSEQ multiplex PCR. The top ten clones hold around 3.4% of a sample with some 180,000 clones, around four fifths of them seen once. This clonotype originated in a woman between 55 and 75 years old in good health and CMV-seropositive. This sequence joins TRBV7-9 and TRBJ2-7; D not resolved. Sequenced sample: PBMCs. The CDR3 DNA reads as TGTGCCAGCAGCCCCGCTGTTATGCCGGACGAGCAGTACTTC. Its translation: CASSPAVMPDEQYF. The variable domain in full, with the rest retrieved from reference TRBV7-9 and TRBJ2-7, is DTGVSQNPRHKITKRGQNVTFRCDPISEHNRLYWYRQTLGQGPEFLTYFQNEAQLEKSRLLSDRFSAERPKGSFSTLEIQRTEQGDSAMYLCASSPAVMPDEQYFGPGTRLTVT.